The sequence of this T cell receptor (beta chain) was determined in a study of T cell repertoires in aging, cancer and after chemotherapy. Multiplex touch-down PCR with TRB-A/B primers amplified rearranged V-D-J TRB sequences. Each CDR3 protein gets one entry after TCRdb re-called the multiplex PCR reads with MiXCR. The table includes 19,000 or so distinct CDR3 sequences, around 40% detected once. This clonotype is termed medium-sized. TCR beta rearrangements were amplified from peripheral blood genomic DNA. Looked up from germline, CDR1 is MNHEY and CDR2 is SVGAGI. The CDR3 is 14 amino acids. V was shortened by 1 base and J by 4 bases, with 7 bases between the two germline ends.

The receptor's source is a human donor with a solid tumor. Sequencing was done on a sample of blood. The chain uses TRBV6-5 and TRBJ2-2, with TRBD1 as a possible D gene (6 bases). For the CDR3, the DNA is TGTGCCAGCAGTTACTTCAGGGGCACCGGGGAGCTGTTTTTT. Protein: CASSYFRGTGELFF.